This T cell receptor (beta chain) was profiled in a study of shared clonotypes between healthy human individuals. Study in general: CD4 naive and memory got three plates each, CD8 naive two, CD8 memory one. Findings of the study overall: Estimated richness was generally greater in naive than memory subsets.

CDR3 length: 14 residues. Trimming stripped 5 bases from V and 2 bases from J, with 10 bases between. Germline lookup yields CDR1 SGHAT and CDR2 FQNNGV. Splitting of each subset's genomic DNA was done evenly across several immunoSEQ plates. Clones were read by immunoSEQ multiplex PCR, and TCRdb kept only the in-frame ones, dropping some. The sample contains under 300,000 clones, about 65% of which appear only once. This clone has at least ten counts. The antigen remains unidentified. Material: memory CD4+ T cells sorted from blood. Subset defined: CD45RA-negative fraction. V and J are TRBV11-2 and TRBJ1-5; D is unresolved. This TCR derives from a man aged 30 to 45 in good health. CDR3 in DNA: TGTGCCAGCAGCCCCGGTTCACGCAATCAGCCCCAGCATTTT. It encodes CASSPGSRNQPQHF. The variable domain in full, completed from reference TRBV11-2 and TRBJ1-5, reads EAGVAQSPRYKIIEKRQSVAFWCNPISGHATLYWYQQILGQGPKLLIQFQNNGVVDDSQLPKDRFSAERLKGVDSTLKIQPAKLEDSAVYLCASSPGSRNQPQHFGDGTRLSIL.